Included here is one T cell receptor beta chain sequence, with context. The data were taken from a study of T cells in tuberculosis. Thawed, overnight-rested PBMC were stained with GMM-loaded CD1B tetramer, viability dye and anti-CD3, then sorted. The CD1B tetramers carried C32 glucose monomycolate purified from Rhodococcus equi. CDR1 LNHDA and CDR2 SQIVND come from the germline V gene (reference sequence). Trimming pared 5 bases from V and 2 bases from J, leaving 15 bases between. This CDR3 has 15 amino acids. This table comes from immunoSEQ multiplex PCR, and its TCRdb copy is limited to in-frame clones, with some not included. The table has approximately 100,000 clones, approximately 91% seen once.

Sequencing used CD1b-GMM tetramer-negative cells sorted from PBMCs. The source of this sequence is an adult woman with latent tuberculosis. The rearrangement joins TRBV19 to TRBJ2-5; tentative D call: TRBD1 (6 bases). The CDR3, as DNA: TGTGCCAGTAGTGCTCTCCGGGACATACAAGAGACCCAGTACTTC. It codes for CASSALRDIQETQYF.